The subject of this entry is one T cell receptor beta chain. Its antigen is unidentified. These data belong to a study of cytomegalovirus exposure and HLA in healthy donors. Points from the study as a whole: According to the study, roughly 160 TCR beta chains were cytomegalovirus-associated. Reports credit the classifier with highly specific, highly sensitive diagnosis of cytomegalovirus status.

CDR3 length: 11 amino acids. The V gene's germline CDR1 is SEHNR and CDR2 FQNEAQ (reference sequence). The V and J ends lost 6 bases and 4 bases respectively, with 6 bases between them. Researchers ran the PCR with 60 Vbeta and 13 Jbeta primers. Sequenced by immunoSEQ multiplex PCR; TCRdb stores in-frame clones only, minus some. The table lists 150,000 to 250,000 clones, approximately 79% of them singletons. Sequenced sample: PBMCs. This rearrangement joins TRBV7-9 to TRBJ1-2; D gene unclear. The clonotype was recovered from a girl aged 10 to 17 in good health and CMV-seropositive. The chain's CDR3 is CASRGVYGYTF. The CDR3 coding sequence is TGTGCCAGCAGAGGAGTCTATGGCTACACCTTC. The full variable domain, completed using reference TRBV7-9 and TRBJ1-2, is DTGVSQNPRHKITKRGQNVTFRCDPISEHNRLYWYRQTLGQGPEFLTYFQNEAQLEKSRLLSDRFSAERPKGSFSTLEIQRTEQGDSAMYLCASRGVYGYTFGSGTRLTVV.